These 29 T cell receptor beta chains were sequenced from one sample in a study of glioma-infiltrating T cells. The iRepertoire nested amplicon-rescue multiplex PCR amplified TCR alpha and beta CDR3s from RNA. TCRdb itself ran the multiplex PCR reads through MiXCR, one entry per CDR3 protein. The data show 3,200 or so distinct CDR3 sequences, approximately 86% seen once. Material for sequencing was glioma tissue, nonneoplastic brain tissue, or PBMCs (not recorded which). The receptors derive from a human donor with low-grade glioma or glioblastoma, undergoing nonglioma brain surgery, or in good health (not recorded which).

As to this clonotype: This beta chain appears as a stray read in a library generated for alpha chains; its size is not informative. The chain couples TRBV20-1 to TRBJ1-4; possible D gene TRBD1, 6 bases. V lost 6 bases and J lost 10, with 18 bases in between. CDR1 is DFQATT and CDR2 is SNEGSKA in the germline V gene (reference sequence). There are 13 residues in the CDR3. Here the CDR3 reads CSATNRAFAKLFF. The CDR3 DNA is TGCAGTGCAACGAACAGGGCCTTCGCAAAACTGTTTTTT.

Turning to this clonotype: The size of this beta chain means little, since it is a stray read in a library made for alpha chains. The genes are TRBV10-3 and TRBJ2-7; D is unresolved. The CDR3 totals 12 residues. Trimming left V 1 base short and J 5 bases short, with 6 bases between. Germline assignment: CDR1 ENHRY and CDR2 SYGVKD. CDR3 coding DNA: TGTGCCATCAGTGAGTACAGCCACGAGCAGTACTTC. Amino acid sequence: CAISEYSHEQYF.

Regarding this clonotype: Because this beta chain is a stray read in a library intended to capture alpha chains, its abundance should not be given much weight. The gene calls are TRBV20-1 and TRBJ1-1; D is unresolved. Trimming pared 3 bases from V and 0 bases from J, leaving 17 bases between. Germline V gives CDR1 DFQATT, CDR2 SNEGSKA (reference sequence). This CDR3 region has 16 residues. The CDR3 is CSASFGRLVVNTEAFF. In DNA form, the CDR3 reads TGCAGTGCTAGTTTCGGCAGACTGGTGGTGAACACTGAAGCTTTCTTT.

Regarding this clonotype: This beta chain appears as a stray read in a library generated for alpha chains; its size is not informative. The CDR3 coding sequence is TGCGCCAGCAGCTCCGGACAGTTGCTAACTAATGAAAAACTGTTTTTT. Protein: CASSSGQLLTNEKLFF. This rearrangement joins TRBV4-1 to TRBJ1-4; a possible D gene is TRBD1 (6 bases). The CDR3 consists of 16 residues. CDR1 is MGHRA and CDR2 is YSYEKL in the germline V gene. Trimming pared 5 bases from V and 1 base from J, leaving 14 bases between.

With regard to this clonotype: This beta chain is an off-target read within a library intended for alpha chains, so its frequency means little. The rearrangement uses TRBV7-2 and TRBJ1-1; D gene unclear. Germline-derived CDR1 and CDR2 are SGHTA and FQGNSA. With 3 bases removed from V and 8 bases from J, the gap between germline ends came to 7 bases. This CDR3 is 11 amino acids long. The CDR3 DNA sequence: TGTGCCAGCAGCTTTTTCAGGGAAGCTTTCTTT. It encodes CASSFFREAFF.

As for this clonotype: This beta chain is an off-target read within a library intended for alpha chains, so its frequency means little. The chain links TRBV28 to TRBJ2-1, with D unresolved. Germline CDR1 reads MDHEN; CDR2 reads SYDVKM. This CDR3 spans 14 amino acids. Trimming took off 3 bases at V and 1 base at J, with 7 bases between the two ends. The CDR3 bases are TGTGCCAGCAGTTTCTACCAATCCTACAATGAGCAGTTCTTC. It codes for CASSFYQSYNEQFF.

This clonotype appeared a single time. This beta chain is off target for a library built for alpha chains, so its abundance means little. The rearrangement links TRBV27 to TRBJ1-6; weak D call: TRBD1 (5 bases). Per the germline V gene, CDR1 is MNHEY and CDR2 is SMNVEV (reference sequence). V lost 5 bases and J 0 bases, leaving 8 bases between the germline ends. CDR3 length: 15 residues. The CDR3 DNA reads TGTGCCAGCAGTGTTCAGGGCTCCTATAATTCACCCCTCCACTTT. The encoded protein is CASSVQGSYNSPLHF.

Details on this clonotype: As an off-target read in a library built for alpha chains, this beta chain has a frequency of little significance. J is TRBJ2-3 and V is TRBV20-1, with 11 bases lining up with TRBD2. The V segment lost 3 bases and the J segment 6 bases; nucleotides outside the gene matches: 8. The CDR3 is made up of 15 amino acids. The germline V gene encodes CDR1 DFQATT and CDR2 SNEGSKA (reference sequence). In DNA form, the CDR3 reads TGCAGTGCTAGTAAGCCACTAGCGGGGGTGGATACGCAGTATTTT. This encodes CSASKPLAGVDTQYF.

Comment on this clonotype: At one of its ends the junction is not consistent with the germline gene, which may arise from a read error. This beta chain is a stray read from a library made for alpha chains; its abundance is not meaningful. The rearrangement links TRBV27 to TRBJ1-3, with D tentatively TRBD1 (6 bases). The CDR3 is made up of 16 amino acids. Germline V gives CDR1 MNHEY, CDR2 SMNVEV (reference sequence). The CDR3 region is CASSSGTTFSGDTIYF. DNA for the CDR3: TGTGCCAGCAGCTCCGGGACAACTTTCTCTGGAGACACCATATATTTT.

On this clonotype itself: This beta chain lies outside the target of a library built for alpha chains; its clone size means little. V and J are TRBV27 and TRBJ1-1; no firm D call. Trimming removed 2 bases from V and 4 bases from J, with 2 bases in between. From germline, CDR1 is MNHEY and CDR2 SMNVEV (reference sequence). The CDR3 spans 11 residues. CDR3 sequence reads: CASSLVTEAFF. The CDR3 DNA reads as TGTGCCAGCAGTTTAGTCACTGAAGCTTTCTTT.

Points on this clonotype: This beta chain came through as a stray read in a library set up for alpha chains, and its size says little. V and J are TRBV19 and TRBJ2-1; 14 bases are shared with TRBD2. Unmatched junction bases numbered 7, after V lost 0 bases and J lost 9 bases. Germline-derived CDR1 and CDR2 are LNHDA and SQIVND (reference sequence). CDR3 length: 17 amino acids. The CDR3 reads CASSIDRTSGRTGEQFF. For the CDR3, the DNA is TGTGCCAGTAGTATAGATCGGACTAGCGGGAGGACCGGTGAGCAGTTCTTC.

Regarding this clonotype: Little can be read into the size of this beta chain, an off-target read in a library designed for alpha chains. This chain connects TRBV4-2 to TRBJ2-3; TRBD2 matches 8 bases. The CDR3 is 15 residues long. Germline V lookup: CDR1 LGHNA, CDR2 YNFKEQ. V lost 4 bases to trimming and J lost 4 bases; unmatched junction nucleotides: 7. CDR3: CASSPRGAGPDTQYF. Written as DNA, the CDR3 is TGTGCCAGCAGCCCGCGGGGGGCCGGGCCAGATACGCAGTATTTT.

This clonotype was seen a handful of times. This beta chain turned up in a library designed for alpha chains; as an off-target read, its abundance says little. CDR3 in DNA: TGTGCCAGCAGTTTCGGGCAAATACGTGAGACCCAGTACTTC. Encoded protein: CASSFGQIRETQYF. The chain has TRBV6-2 or TRBV6-3 and TRBJ2-5; no clear D. This CDR3 has 14 residues. V was clipped by 4 bases and J by 5 bases, with 14 bases between them. The V gene's germline CDR1 is MNHEY and CDR2 SVGEGT.

This clonotype was seen a single time. As an off-target read in a library built for alpha chains, this beta chain has a frequency of little significance. For the CDR3, the DNA is TGTGCCAGCAGCGCGACTGGGACTAGCGGGGGAGAGACCCAGTACTTC. It specifies CASSATGTSGGETQYF. The chain couples TRBV7-8 to TRBJ2-5; 14 nucleotides agree with TRBD2. The CDR3 runs to 16 residues. Germline V gives CDR1 SGHVS, CDR2 FQNEAQ. J was trimmed by 4 bases and V by 5 bases; bases with no gene match: 6.

A few counts support this clonotype. Little can be read into the size of this beta chain, an off-target read in a library designed for alpha chains. V usage is TRBV20-1 and J usage is TRBJ1-2; no reliable D call. The CDR3 has 14 amino acids. Germline V gene data show CDR1 as DFQATT and CDR2 as SNEGSKA (reference sequence). V was clipped by 6 bases and J by 0 bases, with 14 bases between them. The CDR3: CSARGGPTNYGYTF. CDR3 in DNA: TGCAGTGCCCGGGGTGGGCCAACTAACTATGGCTACACCTTC.

A note on this clonotype: A library prepared for alpha chains yielded this beta chain as an off-target read; its size is of little meaning. The rearrangement joins TRBV20-1 to TRBJ2-3; 10 bases fit TRBD1. Unmatched junction bases numbered 7, after V lost 6 bases and J lost 1 base. Germline CDR1 and CDR2: DFQATT and SNEGSKA (reference sequence). The CDR3 spans 15 residues. CDR3 protein: CSATDRGRGTDTQYF. DNA of the CDR3: TGCAGTGCCACAGACAGGGGGCGAGGCACAGATACGCAGTATTTT.

A note on this clonotype: Being off target in a library aimed at alpha chains, this beta chain has a size of little meaning. The rearrangement uses TRBV11-2 and TRBJ2-7, with D maybe TRBD2 (7 bases). This CDR3 comprises 13 residues. CDR1 SGHAT and CDR2 FQNNGV come from the germline V gene. The V end lost 5 bases, the J end lost 7 bases, and 15 bases lay between the germline ends. CDR3 sequence reads: CASSATGGREQYF. CDR3 nucleotides: TGTGCCAGCAGCGCTACGGGGGGCAGGGAGCAGTACTTC.

A word on this clonotype: Because the library targeted alpha chains, this beta chain is an off-target read whose size means little. V is TRBV6-1 and J is TRBJ2-7, with D perhaps TRBD1 (6 bases). The CDR3 is 13 residues long. Germline V gene data show CDR1 as MNHNS and CDR2 as SASEGT. V dropped 6 bases and J dropped 2 bases, with 11 bases sitting between them. In DNA, the CDR3 is TGTGCCAGCAGCCCCGGACAGACCTACGAGCAGTACTTC. Translating it yields CASSPGQTYEQYF.

This clonotype was counted between two and nine times. For a library built for alpha chains, this beta chain is a stray read; little rests on its size. The V gene is TRBV6-1, the J gene TRBJ2-3; tentative D call: TRBD2 (5 bases). Between the trimmed V and J ends, which lost 6 bases and 0 bases, there was a span of 13 bases. The CDR3 contains 15 residues. Germline lookup yields CDR1 MNHNS and CDR2 SASEGT. The CDR3 region is CASRPPGYSTDTQYF. DNA of the CDR3: TGTGCCAGCAGGCCACCGGGATACAGCACAGATACGCAGTATTTT.

Points on this clonotype: The library was designed around alpha chains, so this beta chain is a stray read whose abundance carries little weight. The V and J genes are TRBV4-1 and TRBJ1-4; D is ambiguous. CDR3 length: 14 residues. V lost 1 base, J lost 11 bases, and 14 bases lay in between. The germline gives CDR1 MGHRA, CDR2 YSYEKL. The CDR3 region is CASSQVARSEKLFF. Written as DNA, the CDR3 is TGCGCCAGCAGCCAAGTTGCGAGGTCCGAGAAACTGTTTTTT.

Concerning this clonotype itself: This beta chain lies outside the target of a library built for alpha chains; its clone size means little. V is TRBV20-1 and J is TRBJ1-2; the match to TRBD1 covers 7 bases. Germline V gene sequence: CDR1 DFQATT, CDR2 SNEGSKA (reference sequence). V lost 0 bases and J lost 4; bases outside the gene matches: 5. This CDR3 has 14 amino acids. The CDR3 is CSARDPGTAYGYTF. The CDR3 DNA sequence: TGCAGTGCTAGAGATCCGGGGACAGCCTATGGCTACACCTTC.

Remarks on this clonotype: The library was designed around alpha chains, so this beta chain is a stray read whose abundance carries little weight. The chain combines TRBV27 with TRBJ1-1; D is uncertain. The CDR3 loop spans 12 amino acids. CDR1 and CDR2 from the germline V gene are MNHEY and SMNVEV (reference sequence). V dropped 5 bases and J dropped 4 bases, with 8 bases sitting between them. This CDR3 reads CASSDRLTEAFF. CDR3 coding DNA: TGTGCCAGCAGTGATAGGCTCACTGAAGCTTTCTTT.

In the case of this clonotype: This beta chain is an unintended read in a library built for alpha chains; its size means little. CDR3 in amino acids: CASSSRSQGRPQHF. The DNA for the CDR3 is TGTGCCAGCAGTTCACGATCACAGGGACGGCCCCAGCATTTT. This chain connects TRBV27 to TRBJ1-5; possible D gene TRBD1, 6 bases. V gave up 4 bases and J gave up 9 bases, with 16 bases separating them. The CDR3 covers 14 residues. The germline CDR1 and CDR2 sequences are MNHEY and SMNVEV (reference sequence).

Of note for this clonotype: This beta chain is an unintended read in a library built for alpha chains; its size means little. The chain has TRBV6-2 or TRBV6-3 and TRBJ2-3; tentatively, D is TRBD2 (5 bases). The CDR3 has 13 amino acids. The V and J ends lost 7 bases and 4 bases respectively, with 12 bases between them. Germline CDR1 reads MNHEY; CDR2 reads SVGEGT. CDR3 DNA sequence: TGTGCCAGCAACCTGGGAGTGTCAGATACGCAGTATTTT. Protein sequence: CASNLGVSDTQYF.

In its sample, this clonotype was seen once. Within a library made for alpha chains, this beta chain is off target, and its count is uninformative. The CDR3 loop is CASSEDSRSINYGYTF. CDR3 nucleotides: TGTGCCAGCAGTGAGGACAGCCGATCTATTAACTATGGCTACACCTTC. V and J are TRBV6-1 and TRBJ1-2, with a tentative D call TRBD1 (6 bases). Trimming removed 3 bases from V and 1 base from J, with 15 bases in between. Germline-derived CDR1 and CDR2 are MNHNS and SASEGT. The CDR3 is made up of 16 amino acids.

In the case of this clonotype: The junction differs from germline at one of its ends, possibly a read error. This beta chain is a stray sequence in a library constructed for alpha chains; its clone size is not meaningful. The chain recombines TRBV15 with TRBJ2-7; TRBD1 aligns across 8 bases. From germline, CDR1 is LNHNV and CDR2 YYDKDF (reference sequence). This CDR3 is 15 amino acids long. CDR3 in DNA: TGCACCACCAGTCCAGAACAGGGGGGACGATACGAGCTGTACTTC. As protein: CTTSPEQGGRYELYF. The whole variable domain, remainder taken from reference TRBV15 and TRBJ2-7, is DAMVIQNPRYQVTQFGKPVTLSCSQTLNHNVMYWYQQKSSQAPKLLFHYYDKDFNNEADTPDNFQSRRPNTSFCFLDIRSPGLGDTAMYLCTTSPEQGGRYELYFGPGTRLTVT.

Notes on this clonotype: The library was prepared for alpha chains; this beta chain is a stray read, so its frequency means little. The rearrangement uses TRBV27 and TRBJ2-1, with unresolved D. The CDR3 totals 11 residues. V was trimmed by 7 bases and J by 5 bases, leaving 6 bases between them. Germline CDR1 is MNHEY and CDR2 is SMNVEV (reference sequence). CDR3 sequence (DNA): TGTGCCAGCAAGAGAAACAATGAGCAGTTCTTC. The encoded protein is CASKRNNEQFF.

Comments on this clonotype: Since it is a stray read in a library aimed at alpha chains, this beta chain has a size that is not meaningful. V is TRBV7-2 and J is TRBJ2-2; no firm D call. Germline V gene data show CDR1 as SGHTA and CDR2 as FQGNSA. This CDR3 has 15 amino acids. V dropped 1 base and J dropped 6 bases, with 12 bases sitting between them. CDR3 DNA: TGTGCCAGCAGCTTAGTACTGGGTTGGGCCGGGGAGCTGTTTTTT. Translating it yields CASSLVLGWAGELFF.

Turning to this clonotype: This beta chain appears as a stray read in a library generated for alpha chains; its size is not informative. This chain's CDR3 is CASSSLQGHNEQFF. The CDR3 bases are TGTGCCAGCAGCAGCCTACAGGGCCACAATGAGCAGTTCTTC. The chain carries TRBV11-2 and TRBJ2-1, with D tentatively TRBD1 (6 bases). Germline CDR1 and CDR2: SGHAT and FQNNGV. This CDR3 is 14 amino acids long. Trimming took off 5 bases at V and 5 bases at J, with 13 bases between the two ends.